The text below deals with one T cell receptor (beta chain). The data derive from a study of blood T cell repertoires in COVID-19. Turning to the study itself: T cells, B-cell-depleted T cells, or PBMCs provided the cDNA or gDNA that served as material.

Donors of Cohort 3 who recovered were those that had two negative PCRs, clearance, or symptom resolution. This CDR3 has 14 residues. V was cut by 6 bases and J by 3 bases, with 11 bases left in between. The V gene's germline CDR1 is MNHNY and CDR2 SVGAGI (reference sequence). Assay used: immunoSEQ multiplex PCR; TCRdb lists only in-frame clones, some missing. The table records around 300,000 clones, 88% of them present only once. The sample comprised PBMCs or T cells enriched from blood (not recorded which). This sequence joins TRBV6-6 and TRBJ1-4; the D gene is possibly TRBD1 (6 bases). The source is a woman aged 45-65 years who had recovered from COVID-19. Here the CDR3 DNA reads TGTGCCAGCAGAGAACAGGGCTCTAATGAAAAACTGTTTTTT. This codes for CASREQGSNEKLFF.